This T cell receptor (beta chain) was obtained from a study of shared clonotypes between healthy human individuals. Germline-derived CDR1 and CDR2 are ENHRY and SYGVKD. V shed 6 bases and J 5 bases; nucleotides not matched to a gene: 6. The CDR3 spans 13 residues. Naive CD8 populations comprised CD45RO-negative cells positively selected for CCR7, excluding terminally differentiated effector memory CD45RA+ cells. As originally analysed: With immunoSEQ giving junction-only sequences and no quality scores, filtering differed. The protocol was immunoSEQ multiplex PCR, while the TCRdb copy is restricted to in-frame clones and leaves out a portion. V and J calls and clone size come straight from that table; D and trimming were deduced from the DNA. The sample has 500,000 to 700,000 clones; 85% to 95% are singletons. A single count supports this clone.

This clonotype originated in a woman aged 25 to 39 in good health. Sequenced: naive CD8+ T cells sorted from blood. This chain links TRBV10-3 with TRBJ2-7; 8 bases line up with TRBD1. The DNA for the CDR3 is TGTGCCATCAGGGGGGACAGGTGGGACGAGCAGTACTTC. It codes for CAIRGDRWDEQYF.